A selection of T cell receptor beta chains follows, all from one sample in a study of T cell responses to AZD1222 COVID-19 vaccine. TCRdb's table, derived via immunoSEQ multiplex PCR, lists solely in-frame clones and lacks some. The data contain some 200,000 clones, approximately 90% of them singletons. This material consisted of peripheral blood, taken on day 0 of AZD1222 vaccination. These receptors all stem from an adult in good health. CDR3s include the opening cysteine and the closing phenylalanine or tryptophan.

V: TRBV21-1
J: TRBJ2-7
CDR3: CAKRGYYEQYF

V: TRBV5-1
J: TRBJ2-1
CDR3: CASSRLAGGPGDEQFF

V: TRBV2
J: TRBJ1-1
CDR3: CASNAGLTEAFF

V: TRBV4-3
J: TRBJ1-2
CDR3: CASSRTQVGYGYTF

V: TRBV9
J: TRBJ2-3
CDR3: CASSPRGGLATDTQYF

V: TRBV9
J: TRBJ2-3
CDR3: CASSVGRGDTQYF

V: TRBV7-9
J: TRBJ2-1
CDR3: CASSSTPLTSHEQFF

V: TRBV6-6
J: TRBJ2-7
CDR3: CASSFPDTPYEQYF

V: TRBV20-1
J: TRBJ1-2
CDR3: CSASSTNYGYTF

V: TRBV4-1
J: TRBJ1-2
CDR3: CASSYGNYGYTF

V: TRBV9
J: TRBJ2-1
CDR3: CASSVYDRSRNEQFF

V: TRBV5-1
J: TRBJ1-4
CDR3: CASSPAGTNEKLFF

V: TRBV5-1
J: TRBJ1-3
CDR3: CASSLQAENSGNTIYF

V: TRBV14
J: TRBJ1-2
CDR3: CASSQDLWIGYTF

V: TRBV11-2
J: TRBJ1-6
CDR3: CASSSGGSPLHF

V: TRBV5-4
J: TRBJ1-2
CDR3: CASSLPRSTPYGYTF

V: TRBV24-1
J: TRBJ2-3
CDR3: CATSDFPGTSGFTDTQYF

V: TRBV2
J: TRBJ1-1
CDR3: CASALIQGSQAFF

V: TRBV18
J: TRBJ1-4
CDR3: CASSLPGATNEKLFF

V: TRBV10-3
J: TRBJ2-3
CDR3: CAISEPQVPGADTQYF

V: TRBV2
J: TRBJ2-7
CDR3: CASSEGALYEQYF

V: TRBV29-1
J: TRBJ1-3
CDR3: CSVLRSSGNTIYF

V: TRBV23-1
J: TRBJ2-3
CDR3: CASRPATDTQYF

V: TRBV5-1
J: TRBJ1-5
CDR3: CASSLVGTGLQPQHF

V: TRBV7-9
J: TRBJ1-4
CDR3: CASSPLFRFEKLFF

V: TRBV9
J: TRBJ1-5
CDR3: CASSAGQGVGQPQHF

V: TRBV4-2
J: TRBJ1-2
CDR3: CASSQAGDNYGYTF

V: TRBV7-2
J: TRBJ2-5
CDR3: CASSLTGSSQETQYF

V: TRBV28
J: TRBJ1-4
CDR3: CASSFQGVSNEKLFF

V: TRBV12-5
J: TRBJ2-7
CDR3: CASGLPHRGQAHSYEQYF

V: TRBV3-1/TRBV3-2
J: TRBJ2-3
CDR3: CASSQGTGTQYF

V: TRBV6-1
J: TRBJ2-7
CDR3: CASSDRRQYF

V: TRBV6-5
J: TRBJ1-1
CDR3: CASSYTVNTEAFF

V: TRBV7-3
J: TRBJ2-1
CDR3: CASSLTGGLAGERNEQFF

V: TRBV7-9
J: TRBJ1-1
CDR3: CASSSELNSNTEAFF

V: TRBV24-1
J: TRBJ2-3
CDR3: CATSRTGTDTQYF

V: TRBV7-8
J: TRBJ1-2
CDR3: CASSLWEGFLDGYTF

V: TRBV28
J: TRBJ1-2
CDR3: CASSLHTGTTNYGYTF

V: TRBV3-1/TRBV3-2
J: TRBJ2-7
CDR3: CASSPQVACYEQYF

V: TRBV6-6
J: TRBJ1-1
CDR3: CASSYPGHGDTEAFF

V: TRBV19
J: TRBJ1-6
CDR3: CASSGVRGTGNSPLHF

V: TRBV11-2
J: TRBJ2-7
CDR3: CASSPLAGGSYEQYF

V: TRBV6-5
J: TRBJ2-4
CDR3: CASSRQGKNIQYF

V: TRBV6-1
J: TRBJ1-1
CDR3: CASSETQNTEAFF

V: TRBV13
J: TRBJ2-7
CDR3: CASSLGRGAYEQYF

V: TRBV27
J: TRBJ2-7
CDR3: CASSFGATTYEQYF